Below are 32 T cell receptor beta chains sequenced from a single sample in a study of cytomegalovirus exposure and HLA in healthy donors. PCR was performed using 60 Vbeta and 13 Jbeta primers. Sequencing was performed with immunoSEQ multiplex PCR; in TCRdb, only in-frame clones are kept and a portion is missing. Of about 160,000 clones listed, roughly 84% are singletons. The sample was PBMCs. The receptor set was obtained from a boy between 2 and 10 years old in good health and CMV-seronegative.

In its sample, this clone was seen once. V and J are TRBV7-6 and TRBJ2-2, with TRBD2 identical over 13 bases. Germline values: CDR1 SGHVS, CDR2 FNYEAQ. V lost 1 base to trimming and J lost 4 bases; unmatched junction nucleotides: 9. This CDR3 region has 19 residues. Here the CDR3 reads CASSLGLAGGIGGTGELFF. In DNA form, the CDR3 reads TGTGCCAGCAGCTTAGGACTAGCGGGAGGAATAGGCGGCACCGGGGAGCTGTTTTTT.

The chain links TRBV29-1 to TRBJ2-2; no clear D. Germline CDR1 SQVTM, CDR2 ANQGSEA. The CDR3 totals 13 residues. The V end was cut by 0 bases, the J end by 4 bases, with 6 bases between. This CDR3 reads CSVEDYSTGELFF. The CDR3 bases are TGCAGCGTTGAAGACTATAGCACCGGGGAGCTGTTTTTT.

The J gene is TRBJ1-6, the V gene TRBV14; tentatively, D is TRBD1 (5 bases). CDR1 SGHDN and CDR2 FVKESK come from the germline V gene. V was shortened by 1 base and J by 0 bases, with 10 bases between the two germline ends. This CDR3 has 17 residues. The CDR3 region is CASSQVRGGSYNSPLHF. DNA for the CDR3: TGTGCCAGCAGCCAAGTAAGGGGAGGCTCCTATAATTCACCCCTCCACTTT.

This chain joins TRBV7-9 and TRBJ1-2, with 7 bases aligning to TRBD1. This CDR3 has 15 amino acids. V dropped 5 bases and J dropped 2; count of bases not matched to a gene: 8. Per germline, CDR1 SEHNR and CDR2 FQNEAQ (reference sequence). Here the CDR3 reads CASSLGGGSNYGYTF. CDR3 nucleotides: TGTGCCAGCAGCCTCGGAGGGGGCTCCAACTATGGCTACACCTTC. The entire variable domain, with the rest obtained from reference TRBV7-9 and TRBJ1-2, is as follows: DTGVSQNPRHKITKRGQNVTFRCDPISEHNRLYWYRQTLGQGPEFLTYFQNEAQLEKSRLLSDRFSAERPKGSFSTLEIQRTEQGDSAMYLCASSLGGGSNYGYTFGSGTRLTVV.

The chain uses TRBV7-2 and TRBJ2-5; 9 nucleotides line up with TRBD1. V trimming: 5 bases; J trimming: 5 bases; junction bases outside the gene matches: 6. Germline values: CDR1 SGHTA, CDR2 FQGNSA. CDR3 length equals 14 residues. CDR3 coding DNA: TGTGCCAGCAGCGTATACGGACAGGGGGAGACCCAGTACTTC. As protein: CASSVYGQGETQYF.

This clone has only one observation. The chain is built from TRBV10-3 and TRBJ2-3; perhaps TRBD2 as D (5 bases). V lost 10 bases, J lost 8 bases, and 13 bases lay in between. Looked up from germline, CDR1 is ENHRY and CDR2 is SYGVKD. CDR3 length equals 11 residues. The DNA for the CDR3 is TGTGCCACCGAATCCGGGGTTACGCAGTATTTT. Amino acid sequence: CATESGVTQYF.

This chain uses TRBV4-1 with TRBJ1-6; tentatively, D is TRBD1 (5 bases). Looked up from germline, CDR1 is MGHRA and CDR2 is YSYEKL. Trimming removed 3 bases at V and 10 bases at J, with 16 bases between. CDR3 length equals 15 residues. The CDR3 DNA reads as TGCGCCAGCAGCCAGTTCCAGGGTCCGCACTCACCCCTCCACTTT. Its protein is CASSQFQGPHSPLHF.

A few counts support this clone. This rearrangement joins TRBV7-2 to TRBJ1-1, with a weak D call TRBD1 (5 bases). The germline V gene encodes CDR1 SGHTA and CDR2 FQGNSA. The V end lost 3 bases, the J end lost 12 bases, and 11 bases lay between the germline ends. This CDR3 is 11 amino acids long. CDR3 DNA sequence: TGTGCCAGCAGCTTGGGCAGGGAATCTTTCTTT. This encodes CASSLGRESFF. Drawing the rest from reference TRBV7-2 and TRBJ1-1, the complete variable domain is GAGVSQSPSNKVTEKGKDVELRCDPISGHTALYWYRQSLGQGLEFLIYFQGNSAPDKSGLPSDRFSAERTGGSVSTLTIQRTQQEDSAVYLCASSLGRESFFGQGTRLTVV.

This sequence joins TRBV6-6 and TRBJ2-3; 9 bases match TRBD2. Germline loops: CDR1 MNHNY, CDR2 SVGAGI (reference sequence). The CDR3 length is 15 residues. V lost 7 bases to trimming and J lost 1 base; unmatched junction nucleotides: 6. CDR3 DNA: TGTGCCAGCACTCTAGCGGGGACAGGCACAGATACGCAGTATTTT. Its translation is CASTLAGTGTDTQYF.

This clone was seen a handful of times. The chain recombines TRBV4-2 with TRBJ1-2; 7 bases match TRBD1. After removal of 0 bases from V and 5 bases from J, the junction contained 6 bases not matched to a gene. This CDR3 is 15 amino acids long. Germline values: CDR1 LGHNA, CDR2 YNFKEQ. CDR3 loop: CASSQEGQETYGYTF. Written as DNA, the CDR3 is TGTGCCAGCAGCCAAGAAGGACAGGAGACATATGGCTACACCTTC.

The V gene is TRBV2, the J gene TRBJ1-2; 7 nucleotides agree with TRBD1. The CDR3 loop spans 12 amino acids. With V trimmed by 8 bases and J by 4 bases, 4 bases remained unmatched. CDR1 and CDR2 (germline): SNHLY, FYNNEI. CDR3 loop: CASRQGSYGYTF. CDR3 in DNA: TGTGCCAGCCGACAGGGATCCTATGGCTACACCTTC. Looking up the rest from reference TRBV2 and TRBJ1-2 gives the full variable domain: EPEVTQTPSHQVTQMGQEVILRCVPISNHLYFYWYRQILGQKVEFLVSFYNNEISEKSEIFDDQFSVERPDGSNFTLKIRSTKLEDSAMYFCASRQGSYGYTFGSGTRLTVV.

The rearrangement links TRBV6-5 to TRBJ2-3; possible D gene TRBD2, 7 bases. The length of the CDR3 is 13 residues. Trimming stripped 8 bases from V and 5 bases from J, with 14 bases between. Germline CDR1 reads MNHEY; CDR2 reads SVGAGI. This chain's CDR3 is CASGGAPVDTQYF. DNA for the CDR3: TGTGCCAGCGGGGGGGCCCCTGTAGATACGCAGTATTTT.

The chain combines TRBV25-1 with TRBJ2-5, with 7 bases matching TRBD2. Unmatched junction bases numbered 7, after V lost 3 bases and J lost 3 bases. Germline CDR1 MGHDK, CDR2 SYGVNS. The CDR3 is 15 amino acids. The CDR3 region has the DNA TGTGCCAGCAGTGATCGGGGGGTCGGAAAAGAGACCCAGTACTTC. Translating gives CASSDRGVGKETQYF.

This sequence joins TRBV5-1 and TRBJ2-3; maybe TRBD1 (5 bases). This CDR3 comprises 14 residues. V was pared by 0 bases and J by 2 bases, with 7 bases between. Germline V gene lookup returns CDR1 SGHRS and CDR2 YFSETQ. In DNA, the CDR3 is TGCGCCAGCAGCTTGGGACAGATCACAGATACGCAGTATTTT. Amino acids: CASSLGQITDTQYF.

CDR3 bases: TGTGCCAGCAGTAACGGACAGGGGGGAGATCAGCCCCAGCATTTT. Translated, it gives CASSNGQGGDQPQHF. The chain combines TRBV27 with TRBJ1-5; 10 bases agree with TRBD1. This CDR3 region has 15 residues. V trimming: 5 bases; J trimming: 5 bases; junction bases outside the gene matches: 6. Germline CDR1 reads MNHEY; CDR2 reads SMNVEV (reference sequence).

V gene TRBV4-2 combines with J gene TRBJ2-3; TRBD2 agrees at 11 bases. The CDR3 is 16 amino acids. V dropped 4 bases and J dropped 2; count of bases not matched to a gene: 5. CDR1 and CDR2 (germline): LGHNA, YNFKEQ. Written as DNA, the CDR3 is TGTGCCAGCAGCCCGCAGACTAGCGGGGTCACAGATACGCAGTATTTT. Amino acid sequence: CASSPQTSGVTDTQYF.

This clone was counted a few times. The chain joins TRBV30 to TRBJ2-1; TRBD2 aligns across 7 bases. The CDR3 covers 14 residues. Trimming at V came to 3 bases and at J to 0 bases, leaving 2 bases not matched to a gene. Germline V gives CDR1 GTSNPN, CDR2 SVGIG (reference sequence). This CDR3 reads CAWSGGSSYNEQFF. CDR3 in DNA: TGTGCCTGGAGCGGCGGGAGCTCCTACAATGAGCAGTTCTTC. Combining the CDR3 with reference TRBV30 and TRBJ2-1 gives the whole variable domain SQTIHQWPATLVQPVGSPLSLECTVEGTSNPNLYWYRQAAGRGLQLLFYSVGIGQISSEVPQNLSASRPQDRQFILSSKKLLLSDSGFYLCAWSGGSSYNEQFFGPGTRLTVL.

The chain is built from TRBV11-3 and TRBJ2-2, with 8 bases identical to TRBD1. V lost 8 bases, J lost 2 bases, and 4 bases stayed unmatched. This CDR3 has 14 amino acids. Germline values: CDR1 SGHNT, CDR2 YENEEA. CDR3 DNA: TGTGCCAGCTCCGACAGGGGAAACACCGGGGAGCTGTTTTTT. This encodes CASSDRGNTGELFF. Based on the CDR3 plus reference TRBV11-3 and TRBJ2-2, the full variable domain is EAGVVQSPRYKIIEKKQPVAFWCNPISGHNTLYWYLQNLGQGPELLIRYENEEAVDDSQLPKDRFSAERLKGVDSTLKIQPAELGDSAVYLCASSDRGNTGELFFGEGSRLTVL.

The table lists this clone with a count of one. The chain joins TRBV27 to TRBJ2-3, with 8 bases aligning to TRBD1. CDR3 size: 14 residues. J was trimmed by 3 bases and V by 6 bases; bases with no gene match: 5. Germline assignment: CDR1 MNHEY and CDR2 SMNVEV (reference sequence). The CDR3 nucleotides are TGTGCCAGCAGGGACAGGGCGGGGACAGATACGCAGTATTTT. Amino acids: CASRDRAGTDTQYF.

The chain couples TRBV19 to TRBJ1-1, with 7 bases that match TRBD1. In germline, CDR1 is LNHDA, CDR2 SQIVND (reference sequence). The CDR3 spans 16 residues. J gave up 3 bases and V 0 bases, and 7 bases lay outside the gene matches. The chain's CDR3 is CASSIERTGLDTEAFF. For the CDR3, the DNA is TGTGCCAGTAGTATAGAAAGGACAGGATTGGACACTGAAGCTTTCTTT.

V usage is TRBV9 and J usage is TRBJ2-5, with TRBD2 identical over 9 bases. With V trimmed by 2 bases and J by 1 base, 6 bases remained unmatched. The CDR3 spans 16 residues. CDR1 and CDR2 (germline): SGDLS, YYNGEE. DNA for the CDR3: TGTGCCAGCAGCGTCTCTGCGGGGGGGCCCCAAGAGACCCAGTACTTC. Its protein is CASSVSAGGPQETQYF.

The CDR3 protein is CASSSIVLAGATDTQYF. CDR3 coding DNA: TGTGCCAGCAGTTCTATAGTCTTAGCGGGAGCCACAGATACGCAGTATTTT. J is TRBJ2-3 and V is TRBV27, with 9 bases fitting TRBD2. V dropped 4 bases and J dropped 2; count of bases not matched to a gene: 10. Germline CDR1 is MNHEY and CDR2 is SMNVEV (reference sequence). CDR3 size: 17 residues.

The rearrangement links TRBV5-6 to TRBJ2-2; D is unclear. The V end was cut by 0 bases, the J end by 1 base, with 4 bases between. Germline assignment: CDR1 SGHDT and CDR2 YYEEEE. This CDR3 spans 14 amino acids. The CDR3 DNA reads TGTGCCAGCAGCTTGGAGAGGAACACCGGGGAGCTGTTTTTT. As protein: CASSLERNTGELFF.

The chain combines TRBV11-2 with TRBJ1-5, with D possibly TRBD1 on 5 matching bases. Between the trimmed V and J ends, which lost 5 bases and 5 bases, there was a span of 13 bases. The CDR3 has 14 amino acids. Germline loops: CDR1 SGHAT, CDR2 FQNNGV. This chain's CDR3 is CASSLTVTDQPQHF. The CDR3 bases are TGTGCCAGCAGCCTGACAGTGACCGATCAGCCCCAGCATTTT.

The CDR3 sequence: CASSLSGYEQYF. The CDR3 nucleotides read TGTGCCAGCAGCTTGAGCGGCTACGAGCAGTACTTC. The V and J genes are TRBV13 and TRBJ2-7, with D possibly matching TRBD2 (5 bases). CDR3 length: 12 amino acids. Trimming stripped 3 bases from V and 3 bases from J, with 6 bases between. Germline values: CDR1 PRHDT, CDR2 FYEKMQ (reference sequence).

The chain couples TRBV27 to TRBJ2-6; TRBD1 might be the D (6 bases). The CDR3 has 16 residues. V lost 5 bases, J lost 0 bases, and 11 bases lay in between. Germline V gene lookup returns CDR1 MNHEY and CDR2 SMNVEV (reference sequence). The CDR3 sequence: CASSPNRDSGANVLTF. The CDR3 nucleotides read TGTGCCAGCAGTCCGAACAGGGACTCTGGGGCCAACGTCCTGACTTTC.

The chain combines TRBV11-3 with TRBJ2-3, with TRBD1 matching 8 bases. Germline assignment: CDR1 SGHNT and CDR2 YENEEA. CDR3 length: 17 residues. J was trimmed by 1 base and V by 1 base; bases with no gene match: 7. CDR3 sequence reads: CASSLGRQGSGTDTQYF. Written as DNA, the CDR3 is TGTGCCAGCAGCTTAGGGCGACAGGGGTCGGGCACAGATACGCAGTATTTT.

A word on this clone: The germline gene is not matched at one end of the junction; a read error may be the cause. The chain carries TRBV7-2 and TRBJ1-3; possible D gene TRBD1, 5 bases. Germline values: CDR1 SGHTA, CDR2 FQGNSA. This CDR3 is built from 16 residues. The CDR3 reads CVSTLGGARSGNTIYF. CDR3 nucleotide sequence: TGTGTCAGCACCTTAGGCGGGGCCCGCTCTGGAAACACCATATATTTT.

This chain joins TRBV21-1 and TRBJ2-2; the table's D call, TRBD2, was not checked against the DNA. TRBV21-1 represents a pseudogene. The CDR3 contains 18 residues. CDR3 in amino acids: CASSATQGGETYTGELFF. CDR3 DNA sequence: TGTGCCAGCAGCGCTACCCAGGGAGGGGAGACTTACACCGGGGAGCTGTTTTTT.

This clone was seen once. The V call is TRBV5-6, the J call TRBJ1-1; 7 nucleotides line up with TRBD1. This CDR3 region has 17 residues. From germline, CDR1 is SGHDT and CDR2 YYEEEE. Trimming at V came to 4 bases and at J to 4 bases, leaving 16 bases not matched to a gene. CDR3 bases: TGTGCCAGCAGCGAGGGACAGATTAGTTACGGTACCACTGAAGCTTTCTTT. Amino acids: CASSEGQISYGTTEAFF.

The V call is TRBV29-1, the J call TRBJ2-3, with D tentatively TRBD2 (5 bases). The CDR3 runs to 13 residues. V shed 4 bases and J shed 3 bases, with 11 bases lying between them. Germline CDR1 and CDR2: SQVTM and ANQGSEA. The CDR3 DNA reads TGCAGCGTTGGAGAGAGGGCAACAGATACGCAGTATTTT. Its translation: CSVGERATDTQYF.

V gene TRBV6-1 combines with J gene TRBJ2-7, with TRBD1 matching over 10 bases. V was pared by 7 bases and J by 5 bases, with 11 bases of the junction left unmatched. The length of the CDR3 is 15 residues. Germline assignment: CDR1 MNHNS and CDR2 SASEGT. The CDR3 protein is CASKLSGTGAHEQYV. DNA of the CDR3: TGTGCCAGCAAGCTCAGCGGGACAGGGGCCCACGAGCAGTACGTC.